This section outlines one TCR beta chain sequence together with its context. With autoimmune disease history or systemic immunosuppression, patients were excluded. Germline lookup yields CDR1 DFQATT and CDR2 SNEGSKA (reference sequence). The CDR3 length is 11 residues. V was trimmed by 5 bases and J by 4 bases, leaving 8 bases between them. The data were taken from a study of OX40 agonist ivuxolimab in advanced cancers. Across the whole study: People in dose escalation had one of these cancers: hepatocellular carcinoma, melanoma, renal cell or head and neck cancer.

Repertoires were generated with immunoSEQ multiplex PCR, while TCRdb's copy carries only in-frame clones and drops some. The sample has about 73,000 clones; 85% to 90% are singletons. This TCR was recovered from an adult with an advanced solid tumor such as melanoma, head and neck, liver or kidney cancer. The sample in question was CD4+ or CD8+ T cells sorted from blood, obtained in a trial of the OX40 agonist ivuxolimab. This chain uses TRBV20-1 with TRBJ2-5; perhaps TRBD1 as D (6 bases). In DNA form, the CDR3 reads TGCAGTGCTCAACAGGGAGAGACCCAGTACTTC. Protein sequence: CSAQQGETQYF.